This T cell receptor beta chain was identified during a study of cytomegalovirus exposure and HLA in healthy donors. Study in general: Most donors, about 82% of 398 genotyped, fell in the Caucasian-associated ancestry cluster.

Whole-study results and caveats: Later analysis suggested links between common viral pathogens and several top significant clusters. Researchers had no immune exposure information except CMV serostatus available. After further analysis at a later stage, 16,951 TCR beta sequences were associated with HLA alleles at 0.05 false discovery rate.

CDR1 and CDR2 (germline): SGHRS, YFSETQ. Trimming took off 4 bases at V and 2 bases at J, with 31 bases between the two ends. The CDR3 covers 21 residues. A note on this clone: As yet, its antigen is unknown.

Primers: 60 Vbeta forward and 13 Jbeta reverse. Some clones are missing from TCRdb's copy, which holds only in-frame ones; the method was immunoSEQ multiplex PCR. This sample has about 100,000 clones; over 55% occur once, and the top ten carry 16%. The source is a woman younger than 30 in good health and CMV-seropositive. The rearrangement joins TRBV5-1 to TRBJ1-3; tentative D call: TRBD1 (5 bases). Sequenced input: PBMCs. CDR3 coding DNA: TGCGCCAGCAGCGGCCTGGGAGGTAGTAGCTCTCGGGGGGGACCTGGAAACACCATATATTTT. This sequence encodes CASSGLGGSSSRGGPGNTIYF.